This TCR beta chain was captured by sequencing in a study of cytomegalovirus exposure and HLA in healthy donors. Amplification used 60 Vbeta primers and 13 Jbeta primers. Clones were sequenced by immunoSEQ multiplex PCR, and TCRdb holds only the in-frame ones, with some missing. Found here are roughly 130,000 clones, about 80% of them singletons; the top ten hold around 1.8%. Trimming took 4 bases from V and 4 from J, leaving 10 bases between them. The CDR3 has 14 amino acids. Germline V CDR1 and CDR2: LNHDA, SQIVND (reference sequence). The origin of this receptor is a woman aged 45-59 years in good health and CMV-seronegative. This chain joins TRBV19 and TRBJ1-4; weak D call: TRBD1 (5 bases). The source material was PBMCs. CDR3 in amino acids: CASSRAGLNEKLFF. The CDR3, as DNA: TGTGCCAGTAGTAGGGCAGGGCTTAATGAAAAACTGTTTTTT.